This record looks at one T cell receptor beta chain sequence and its context. The antigen is not known. This PCR relied on a set of 60 Vbeta primers and 13 Jbeta primers. Clones were read by immunoSEQ multiplex PCR, and TCRdb kept only the in-frame ones, dropping some. Of about 140,000 clones in the sample, around 90% are singletons; the top ten hold 0.5% to 0.65%. The sample comes from a study of cytomegalovirus exposure and HLA in healthy donors. Study outcomes and limitations: Earlier analysis found most TCR beta V segments productive about 90% or about 30% of the time. Later analysis associated a missense DCLRE1C variant with TCR beta V- and J-gene trimming. Several of the most significant clusters appeared, in a later analysis, to be linked to common viral pathogens.

The CDR3 consists of 16 residues. V shed 5 bases, J shed 0 bases, and the junction held 6 bases outside the gene matches. Looked up from germline, CDR1 is KGHSH and CDR2 is LQKENI. The clonotype originates from a woman aged 40 to 55 in good health and CMV-seronegative. The sequencing input was PBMCs. The V and J genes are TRBV18 and TRBJ2-2; 7 bases match TRBD1. CDR3 sequence reads: CASSSDRAANTGELFF. The CDR3 DNA is TGTGCCAGCTCATCAGACAGGGCCGCGAACACCGGGGAGCTGTTTTTT.